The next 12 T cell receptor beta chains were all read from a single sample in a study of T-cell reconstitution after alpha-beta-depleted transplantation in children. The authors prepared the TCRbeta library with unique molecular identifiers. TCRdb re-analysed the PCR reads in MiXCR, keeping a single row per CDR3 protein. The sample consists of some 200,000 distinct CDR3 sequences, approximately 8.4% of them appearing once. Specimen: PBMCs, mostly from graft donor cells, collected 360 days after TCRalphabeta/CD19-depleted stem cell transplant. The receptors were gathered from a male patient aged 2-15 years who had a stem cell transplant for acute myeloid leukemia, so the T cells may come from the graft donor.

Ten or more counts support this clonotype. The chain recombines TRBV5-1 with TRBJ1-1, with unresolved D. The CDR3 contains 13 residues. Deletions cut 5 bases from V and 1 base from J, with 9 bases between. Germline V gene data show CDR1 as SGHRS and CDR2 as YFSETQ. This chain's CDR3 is CASSLTRNTEAFF. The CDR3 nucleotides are TGCGCCAGCAGTTTGACGAGGAACACTGAAGCTTTCTTT.

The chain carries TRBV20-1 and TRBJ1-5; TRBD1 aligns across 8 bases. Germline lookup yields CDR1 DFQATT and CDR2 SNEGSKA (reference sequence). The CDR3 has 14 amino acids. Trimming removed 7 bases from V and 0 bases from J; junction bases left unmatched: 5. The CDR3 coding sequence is TGCAGTGTGGACAGGGCTCATAGCAATCAGCCCCAGCATTTT. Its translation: CSVDRAHSNQPQHF.

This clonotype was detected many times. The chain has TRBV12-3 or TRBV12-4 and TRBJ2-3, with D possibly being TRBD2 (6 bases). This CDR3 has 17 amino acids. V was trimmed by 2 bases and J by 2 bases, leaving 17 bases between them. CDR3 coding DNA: TGTGCCAGCAGTTTACTCAATCGGTTAGCGGTCACAGATACGCAGTATTTT. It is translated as CASSLLNRLAVTDTQYF.

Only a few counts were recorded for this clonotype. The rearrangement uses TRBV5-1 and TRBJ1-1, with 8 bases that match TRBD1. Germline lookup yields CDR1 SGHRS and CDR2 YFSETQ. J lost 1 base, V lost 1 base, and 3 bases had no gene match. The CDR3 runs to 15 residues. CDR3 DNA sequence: TGCGCCAGCAGCTTGTTGGGACAGGCGAACACTGAAGCTTTCTTT. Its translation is CASSLLGQANTEAFF.

For the CDR3, the DNA is TGCAGTGCTAGAGATCTAAGCGGGAGCCCATACGAGCAGTACTTC. Its translation is CSARDLSGSPYEQYF. The chain joins TRBV20-1 to TRBJ2-7; TRBD2 matches at 8 bases. In germline, CDR1 is DFQATT, CDR2 SNEGSKA (reference sequence). CDR3 length equals 15 residues. The trim removed 0 bases at V and 4 bases at J, leaving 8 bases unmatched.

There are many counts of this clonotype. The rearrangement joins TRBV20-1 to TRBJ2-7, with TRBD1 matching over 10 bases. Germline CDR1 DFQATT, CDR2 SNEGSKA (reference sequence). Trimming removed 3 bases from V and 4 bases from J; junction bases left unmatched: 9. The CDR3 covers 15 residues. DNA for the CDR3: TGCAGTGCTAGCCCCCCGACAGGGGGCTCATACGAGCAGTACTTC. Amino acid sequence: CSASPPTGGSYEQYF.

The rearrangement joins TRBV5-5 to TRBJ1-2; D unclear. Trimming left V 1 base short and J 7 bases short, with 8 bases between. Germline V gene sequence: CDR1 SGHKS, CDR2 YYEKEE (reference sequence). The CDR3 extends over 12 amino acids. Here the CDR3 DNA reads TGTGCCAGCAGCTTGCAGCGACTTGGCTACACCTTC. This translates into CASSLQRLGYTF.

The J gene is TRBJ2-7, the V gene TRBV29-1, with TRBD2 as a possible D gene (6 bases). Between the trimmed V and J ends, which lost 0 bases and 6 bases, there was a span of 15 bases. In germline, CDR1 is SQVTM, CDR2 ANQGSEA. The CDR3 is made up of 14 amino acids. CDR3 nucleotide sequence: TGCAGCGTTGAAGAGTCAGGACTACTGCGCGAGCAGTACTTC. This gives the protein CSVEESGLLREQYF.

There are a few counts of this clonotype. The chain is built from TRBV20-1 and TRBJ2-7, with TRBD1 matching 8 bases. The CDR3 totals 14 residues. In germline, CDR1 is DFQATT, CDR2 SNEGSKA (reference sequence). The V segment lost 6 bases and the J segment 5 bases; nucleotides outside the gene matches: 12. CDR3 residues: CSARKSDRVNEQYF. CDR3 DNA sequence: TGCAGTGCCAGGAAGTCGGACAGGGTCAACGAGCAGTACTTC.

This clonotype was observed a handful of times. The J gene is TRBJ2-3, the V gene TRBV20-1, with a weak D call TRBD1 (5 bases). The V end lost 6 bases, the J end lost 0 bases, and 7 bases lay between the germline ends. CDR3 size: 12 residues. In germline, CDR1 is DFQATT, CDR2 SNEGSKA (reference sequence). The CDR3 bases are TGCAGTGCGGACACTAGCACAGATACGCAGTATTTT. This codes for CSADTSTDTQYF.

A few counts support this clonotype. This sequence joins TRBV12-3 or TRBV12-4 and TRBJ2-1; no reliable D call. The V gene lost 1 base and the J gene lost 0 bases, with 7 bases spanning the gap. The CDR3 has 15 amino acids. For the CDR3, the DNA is TGTGCCAGCAGTTTAGAGGAGAGCTCCTACAATGAGCAGTTCTTC. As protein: CASSLEESSYNEQFF.

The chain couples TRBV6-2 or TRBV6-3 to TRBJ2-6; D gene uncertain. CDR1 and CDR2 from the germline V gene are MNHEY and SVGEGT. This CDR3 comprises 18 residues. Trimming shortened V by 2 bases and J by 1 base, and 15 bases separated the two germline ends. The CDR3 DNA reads TGTGCCAGCAGTTACGTCCTCCCGGGCCTGTCTGGGGCCAACGTCCTGACTTTC. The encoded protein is CASSYVLPGLSGANVLTF.